Each of the 23 T cell receptor beta chains below was sequenced from the same sample in a study of regulatory T cells in long-lasting Graves disease. iRepertoire HTBI primers and Arm-PCR of CDR3 regions built TCR beta libraries. TCRdb recomputed calls from the multiplex PCR reads with MiXCR, one row per CDR3 protein. The top ten hold approximately 20% of the sample, which has approximately 350,000 distinct CDR3 sequences, about 10% seen once. Sample time point: newly diagnosed GD, antithyroid drugs for less than 3 months. PBMCs provided the RNA from which the TCR library was made. The same specimen was also included in a second study, on T cells in Graves' hyperthyroidism and ophthalmopathy.

The material was peripheral blood mononuclear cells (PBMCs), obtained at new diagnosis, from a patient treated with antithyroid drugs. The source of these receptors is a woman between 18 and 29 years old with Graves disease.

In its sample, this clonotype was seen many times. The chain combines TRBV6-2 or TRBV6-3 with TRBJ1-2; D is unclear. This CDR3 is 16 amino acids long. The V gene's germline CDR1 is MNHEY and CDR2 SVGEGT. Trimming took 2 bases from V and 4 from J, leaving 17 bases between them. The CDR3 DNA follows: TGTGCCAGCAGTTACCTTCCGACGCCCGGACCCTATGGCTACACCTTC. This encodes CASSYLPTPGPYGYTF.

Worth noting for this clonotype: The junction differs from germline at one of its ends, possibly a read error. V is TRBV7-9 and J is TRBJ1-2; D unclear. This CDR3 comprises 15 residues. The germline gives CDR1 SEHNR, CDR2 FQNEAQ (reference sequence). The CDR3 spells CASSFWQEPNYGYSF. The CDR3 nucleotides read TGTGCCAGCAGCTTCTGGCAGGAGCCCAACTATGGCTACTCCTTC.

The sample holds many counts of this clonotype. DNA for the CDR3: TGCAGTGCTAGAGATAGGCTAGCGGGAGTCCAAACCCTCTACGAGCAGTACTTC. Its protein is CSARDRLAGVQTLYEQYF. The gene calls are TRBV20-1 and TRBJ2-7, with 10 positions matching TRBD2. Germline V CDR1 and CDR2: DFQATT, SNEGSKA (reference sequence). This CDR3 spans 18 amino acids. The junction had 14 bases not matched to a gene; V was cut back by 0 bases and J by 3 bases.

This clonotype has only a few counts. J is TRBJ2-1 and V is TRBV4-3; tentative D call: TRBD2 (5 bases). CDR1 LGHNA and CDR2 YSLEER come from the germline V gene. CDR3 size: 15 residues. Deletions cut 0 bases from V and 3 bases from J, with 9 bases between. This CDR3 reads CASSQDFTSYNEQFF. Written as DNA, the CDR3 is TGCGCCAGCAGCCAAGATTTTACTAGCTACAATGAGCAGTTCTTC.

This clonotype came up many times. The V gene is TRBV6-2 or TRBV6-3, the J gene TRBJ2-3, with a possible D match to TRBD2 (6 bases). The CDR3 covers 15 residues. V was clipped by 2 bases and J by 0 bases, with 9 bases between them. Germline CDR1 and CDR2: MNHEY and SVGEGT. The CDR3 spells CASSYGLSSTDTQYF. The CDR3, as DNA: TGTGCCAGCAGTTACGGACTATCTAGCACAGATACGCAGTATTTT.

On this clonotype: This may come from a read error, since a much larger clone is one base off. The chain is built from TRBV12-3 or TRBV12-4 and TRBJ1-2; 7 nucleotides match TRBD1. V shed 8 bases and J 2 bases; nucleotides not matched to a gene: 5. The CDR3 runs to 13 residues. The DNA of the CDR3 is TGTGCCAGCGCAATGACAGGGAACTATGGCTACACCTTC. The encoded protein is CASAMTGNYGYTF.

This clonotype was picked up many times. The chain has TRBV7-9 and TRBJ2-5, with D tentatively TRBD1 (6 bases). The CDR3 consists of 15 residues. V was cut by 1 base and J by 4 bases, with 13 bases left in between. The V gene's germline CDR1 is SEHNR and CDR2 FQNEAQ (reference sequence). Written as DNA, the CDR3 is TGTGCCAGCAGCTTAGGGCGGACAGATTTAGAGACCCAGTACTTC. Its protein is CASSLGRTDLETQYF.

This clonotype appeared many times. The chain employs TRBV27 and TRBJ1-5; 7 nucleotides line up with TRBD1. The J segment lost 3 bases and the V segment lost 6 bases, leaving 5 bases of the junction unmatched. This CDR3 is 14 amino acids long. Germline V gene lookup returns CDR1 MNHEY and CDR2 SMNVEV (reference sequence). Here the CDR3 reads CASRRGTDNQPQHF. Here the CDR3 DNA reads TGTGCCAGCAGAAGGGGGACAGACAATCAGCCCCAGCATTTT.

This clonotype occurred many times. The V call is TRBV29-1, the J call TRBJ2-7; 10 bases are a match to TRBD1. The V segment lost 6 bases and the J segment 5 bases; nucleotides outside the gene matches: 13. Germline-derived CDR1 and CDR2 are SQVTM and ANQGSEA. The CDR3 extends over 15 amino acids. In DNA form, the CDR3 reads TGCAGCGTCGAGGAGGTGGGGACAGGGGACCACGAGCAGTACTTC. It yields the protein CSVEEVGTGDHEQYF.

CDR3 in amino acids: CASSYSALAGGETQYF. CDR3 bases: TGTGCCAGCAGTTACTCGGCACTAGCGGGAGGTGAGACCCAGTACTTC. This chain links TRBV6-5 with TRBJ2-5, with TRBD2 matching 12 bases. CDR3 length equals 16 residues. After removal of 0 bases from V and 5 bases from J, the junction contained 4 bases not matched to a gene. CDR1 and CDR2 (germline): MNHEY, SVGAGI.

The chain combines TRBV11-2 with TRBJ2-3; D is tentatively TRBD1 or TRBD2 (6 bases each). The CDR3 is made up of 13 amino acids. The germline V and J ends were trimmed by 8 bases and 8 bases, with 17 bases remaining between them. The germline V gene encodes CDR1 SGHAT and CDR2 FQNNGV. The CDR3, as DNA: TGTGCCAGCTTAATAGGGGGGATAGGTACGCAGTATTTT. Amino acid sequence: CASLIGGIGTQYF.

This clonotype was found many times. The CDR3, as DNA: TGCAGTGCTAGAGGACAGGGGGCCATCATGAACACTGAAGCTTTCTTT. Amino acids: CSARGQGAIMNTEAFF. The rearrangement uses TRBV20-1 and TRBJ1-1; 10 bases map to TRBD1. The CDR3 covers 16 residues. V was pared by 1 base and J by 0 bases, with 5 bases of the junction left unmatched. Germline loops: CDR1 DFQATT, CDR2 SNEGSKA (reference sequence).

This chain connects TRBV19 to TRBJ2-5, with D possibly TRBD2 on 5 matching bases. The CDR3 consists of 13 residues. The V gene's germline CDR1 is LNHDA and CDR2 SQIVND (reference sequence). Trimming stripped 2 bases from V and 5 bases from J, with 9 bases between. The CDR3 coding sequence is TGTGCCAGTAGTATAAGACTAACGGAGACCCAGTACTTC. The encoded protein is CASSIRLTETQYF.

This clonotype was recorded many times. The rearrangement uses TRBV2 and TRBJ2-7; 7 bases line up with TRBD2. V dropped 0 bases and J dropped 6; count of bases not matched to a gene: 11. Germline V gene data show CDR1 as SNHLY and CDR2 as FYNNEI. This CDR3 region has 16 residues. The CDR3 DNA follows: TGTGCCAGCAGTGAAGCGGTGGAGGTTGGGAGGGGCGAGCAGTACGTC. Translating it yields CASSEAVEVGRGEQYV.

V and J are TRBV30 and TRBJ1-5; D is unresolved. The V gene's germline CDR1 is GTSNPN and CDR2 SVGIG (reference sequence). This CDR3 has 18 amino acids. V was clipped by 4 bases and J by 0 bases, with 22 bases between them. CDR3 nucleotides: TGTGCCTGGACCGGTTTCCTGGTGGGCAGATATAGCAATCAGCCCCAGCATTTT. Translation gives CAWTGFLVGRYSNQPQHF.

The chain combines TRBV6-5 with TRBJ2-1; 13 positions agree with TRBD2. Germline lookup yields CDR1 MNHEY and CDR2 SVGAGI. V lost 0 bases and J lost 10; bases outside the gene matches: 0. The length of the CDR3 is 14 residues. The CDR3 protein is CASSYSGLAGEQFF. CDR3 DNA sequence: TGTGCCAGCAGTTACTCGGGACTAGCGGGGGAGCAGTTCTTC.

The gene calls are TRBV24-1 and TRBJ2-2; D might be TRBD2 (5 bases). Germline CDR1 KGHDR, CDR2 SFDVKD. Trimming removed 0 bases from V and 4 bases from J, with 11 bases in between. The CDR3 has 16 residues. CDR3 sequence: CATSDLPTEGTGELFF. CDR3 sequence (DNA): TGTGCCACCAGTGATTTGCCGACTGAGGGCACCGGGGAGCTGTTTTTT.

Ten or more counts support this clonotype. The genes are TRBV2 and TRBJ2-7; 10 nucleotides match TRBD2. The CDR3 is 17 residues long. Germline values: CDR1 SNHLY, CDR2 FYNNEI. The J segment lost 3 bases and the V segment lost 2 bases, leaving 10 bases of the junction unmatched. The CDR3 is CASSERLLAGLHYEQYV. The CDR3 bases are TGTGCCAGCAGTGAAAGATTACTAGCGGGGCTGCACTACGAGCAGTACGTC.

The rearrangement links TRBV20-1 to TRBJ2-1, with no clear D. Between the trimmed V and J ends, which lost 6 bases and 7 bases, there was a span of 13 bases. The CDR3 covers 12 residues. The germline CDR1 and CDR2 sequences are DFQATT and SNEGSKA (reference sequence). The CDR3 region has the DNA TGCAGTGCCTTAACGGGTGGGAATGAGCAGTTCTTC. Its translation is CSALTGGNEQFF.

Many counts were recorded for this clonotype. V gene TRBV3-1 combines with J gene TRBJ2-3, with D uncertain. The V end lost 0 bases, the J end lost 1 base, and 5 bases lay between the germline ends. Germline V gene sequence: CDR1 LGHDT, CDR2 YNNKEL (reference sequence). The CDR3 runs to 14 residues. The CDR3 DNA follows: TGTGCCAGCAGCCAAGATCCGGGCACAGATACGCAGTATTTT. This gives the protein CASSQDPGTDTQYF.

This clonotype has a count of ten or more. The rearrangement uses TRBV2 and TRBJ2-3, with a possible D match to TRBD2 (6 bases). The germline CDR1 and CDR2 sequences are SNHLY and FYNNEI. This CDR3 contains 14 residues. Trimming took off 8 bases at V and 2 bases at J, with 14 bases between the two ends. This chain's CDR3 is CASETTRTTDTQYF. CDR3 in DNA: TGTGCCAGCGAAACGACTAGAACCACAGATACGCAGTATTTT.

This clonotype came up many times. The rearrangement links TRBV20-1 to TRBJ2-5, with TRBD2 identical over 9 bases. Germline-derived CDR1 and CDR2 are DFQATT and SNEGSKA (reference sequence). With 0 bases clipped from V and 5 bases from J, the junction kept 10 bases outside the gene matches. The CDR3 has 16 amino acids. CDR3 sequence reads: CSARDSRGRAMETQYF. The CDR3 nucleotides read TGCAGTGCTAGAGATAGTCGCGGGAGGGCCATGGAGACCCAGTACTTC.

This clonotype was seen ten or more times. V usage is TRBV20-1 and J usage is TRBJ1-5; TRBD1 matches 11 bases. The CDR3 runs 16 residues. The germline V gene has CDR1 DFQATT and CDR2 SNEGSKA (reference sequence). V lost 0 bases to trimming and J lost 5 bases; unmatched junction nucleotides: 6. This CDR3 reads CSARDSRDRGYQPQHF. CDR3 DNA sequence: TGCAGTGCTAGAGATTCCCGGGACAGGGGGTATCAGCCCCAGCATTTT.